This TCR beta chain was sequenced for a study of cytotoxic CD8 clonotypes in ibrutinib-treated CLL. Study as a whole: Patients gave response samples after a median approximately 11 months of treatment, range 6 to 36.

Regarding the study as a whole: Stable or contracted on treatment, public clonotypes were also uncommon.

This CDR3 contains 16 residues. Germline V lookup: CDR1 MNHEY, CDR2 SMNVEV (reference sequence). The V gene lost 4 bases and the J gene lost 4 bases, with 20 bases spanning the gap. Sequencing was designed to attain a depth spanning 1 in 200,000 to 1 in 1 million T cells. Sequencing used immunoSEQ multiplex PCR; TCRdb keeps in-frame clones, though not all of them. The sample lists 300,000 to 400,000 clones, 60% to 80% occurring once. Turning to this clone: The antigen is unknown.

This receptor was taken from a human donor with chronic lymphocytic leukemia. The specimen was PBMCs, collected after 36 months of ibrutinib treatment. The chain joins TRBV27 to TRBJ2-7; maybe TRBD1 (5 bases). CDR3 protein: CASSSWGVTAPYEQYF. The CDR3 DNA reads as TGTGCCAGCAGTTCATGGGGCGTCACGGCTCCTTACGAGCAGTACTTC.